This entry lists 17 T cell receptor beta chains sequenced from one sample in a study of cytomegalovirus exposure and HLA in healthy donors (dated by TCRdb to 2016 to 2017). The library came from the immunoSEQ multiplex PCR assay. For the multiplex PCR, a mixture combining 60 forward primers for TCR Vbeta segments and 13 reverse primers for TCR Jbeta segments was used. The clones in this table, taken by TCRdb from immuneACCESS, are in-frame only. Not every clone is retained; where verified, under half of the shortfall comes from an unresolved V gene, and the cause of the rest is unknown. This sample's table has entries for about 170,000 clones. 0.7% to 0.8% of the sample belongs to the ten largest clones. Sequenced: PBMCs. Source of these receptors: a woman aged 18-30 years in good health and CMV-seropositive.

V usage is TRBV20-1 and J usage is TRBJ1-2, with D possibly matching TRBD1 (5 bases). The germline CDR1 and CDR2 sequences are DFQATT and SNEGSKA (reference sequence). V was shortened by 5 bases and J by 12 bases, with 16 bases between the two germline ends. The CDR3 spans 11 residues. The CDR3 spells CSAPDGGYDTF. The CDR3 DNA sequence: TGCAGTGCTCCAGACGGGGGGTATGACACCTTC.

This sequence joins TRBV5-5 and TRBJ1-2; tentative D call: TRBD1 (5 bases). The ends were cut back, 0 bases at V and 4 bases at J, with 13 bases in the middle. This CDR3 contains 15 residues. From germline, CDR1 is SGHKS and CDR2 YYEKEE (reference sequence). CDR3 in amino acids: CASSLVQGEGYGYTF. CDR3 coding DNA: TGTGCCAGCAGCTTGGTTCAAGGGGAAGGCTATGGCTACACCTTC.

The chain employs TRBV4-1 and TRBJ2-1, with 7 bases matching TRBD2. The CDR3 runs 16 residues. V shed 0 bases and J 0 bases; nucleotides not matched to a gene: 2. Germline CDR1 reads MGHRA; CDR2 reads YSYEKL. CDR3 in DNA: TGCGCCAGCAGCCAAGAGGGGGGGAGCTCCTACAATGAGCAGTTCTTC. This gives the protein CASSQEGGSSYNEQFF.

This chain connects TRBV10-3 to TRBJ1-1; D is perhaps TRBD1 (5 bases). The CDR3 sequence is 12 residues long. V dropped 2 bases and J dropped 11 bases, with 12 bases sitting between them. Germline-derived CDR1 and CDR2 are ENHRY and SYGVKD. The CDR3 nucleotides are TGTGCCATCAGTGAGGCAGGGCTGATCGCTTTCTTT. This gives the protein CAISEAGLIAFF.

This CDR3 reads CASSLAKAGGPGNEQFF. The CDR3 nucleotides are TGCGCCAGCAGCTTGGCCAAGGCGGGAGGGCCGGGCAATGAGCAGTTCTTC. The chain employs TRBV5-1 and TRBJ2-1; 9 bases map to TRBD2. V lost 0 bases, J lost 6 bases, and 10 bases stayed unmatched. The CDR3 runs to 17 residues. Germline CDR1 reads SGHRS; CDR2 reads YFSETQ.

The chain employs TRBV6-5 and TRBJ2-3; the D gene is possibly TRBD2 (6 bases). CDR3 size: 15 residues. CDR1 MNHEY and CDR2 SVGAGI come from the germline V gene. Trimming pared 2 bases from V and 3 bases from J, leaving 12 bases between. CDR3 sequence (DNA): TGTGCCAGCAGTTACGGAGGGAGAGGAACAGATACGCAGTATTTT. This sequence encodes CASSYGGRGTDTQYF.

With regard to this clone: At one boundary the junction diverges from the germline segment, which might be a read error. V is TRBV2 and J is TRBJ1-5, with D possibly matching TRBD1 (5 bases). Germline CDR1 SNHLY, CDR2 FYNNEI. This CDR3 contains 14 residues. CDR3 sequence: CASSEDSLYQPQHF. Written as DNA, the CDR3 is TGTGCCAGCAGCGAAGACAGTTTATATCAGCCCCAGCATTTT.

The chain combines TRBV6-1 with TRBJ2-7; no clear D. Trimming removed 8 bases at V and 6 bases at J, with 17 bases between. The V gene's germline CDR1 is MNHNS and CDR2 SASEGT. The CDR3 runs to 13 residues. CDR3 coding DNA: TGTGCCAGCTCTTTGGAGCGCTCTCTCGAGCAGTACTTC. Encoded protein: CASSLERSLEQYF.

The genes are TRBV28 and TRBJ1-2; D unresolved. The CDR3 has 12 amino acids. Trimming left V 9 bases short and J 5 bases short, with 13 bases between. Germline CDR1 MDHEN, CDR2 SYDVKM. In DNA form, the CDR3 reads TGTGCCAGTAGTGGACTGCAATATGGCTACACCTTC. Translated: CASSGLQYGYTF.

This rearrangement joins TRBV7-3 to TRBJ2-6; D unresolved. Trimming took 4 bases from V and 2 from J, leaving 15 bases between them. CDR1 is SGHTA, CDR2 FQGTGA, per germline. This CDR3 spans 17 amino acids. The CDR3: CASSSDPPRAGANVLTF. CDR3 nucleotides: TGTGCCAGCAGCTCCGACCCCCCCCGGGCTGGGGCCAACGTCCTGACTTTC.

The genes are TRBV5-6 and TRBJ1-1; 10 positions match TRBD1. V lost 4 bases, J lost 2 bases, and 5 bases stayed unmatched. The V gene's germline CDR1 is SGHDT and CDR2 YYEEEE. This CDR3 has 15 residues. The CDR3 sequence: CASSLGQGINTEAFF. CDR3 nucleotides: TGTGCCAGCAGCCTGGGACAGGGGATCAACACTGAAGCTTTCTTT. The full variable domain, with the rest looked up from reference TRBV5-6 and TRBJ1-1, is DAGVTQSPTHLIKTRGQQVTLRCSPKSGHDTVSWYQQALGQGPQFIFQYYEEEERQRGNFPDRFSGHQFPNYSSELNVNALLLGDSALYLCASSLGQGINTEAFFGQGTRLTVV.

The chain is built from TRBV18 and TRBJ2-1, with D perhaps TRBD2 (5 bases). Trimming cost V 3 bases and J 5 bases, with 14 bases left between them. Germline CDR1 KGHSH, CDR2 LQKENI. The CDR3 runs to 15 residues. This CDR3 reads CASSPRGAPNNEQFF. CDR3 coding DNA: TGTGCCAGCTCACCCCGGGGAGCCCCGAACAATGAGCAGTTCTTC.

The chain employs TRBV7-2 and TRBJ2-2; TRBD1 matches at 11 bases. The CDR3 is made up of 15 amino acids. V lost 3 bases, J lost 7 bases, and 4 bases stayed unmatched. Germline V gene data show CDR1 as SGHTA and CDR2 as FQGNSA. CDR3 nucleotides: TGTGCCAGCAGCTTCGGACAGGGGGCGTTCGGGGAGCTGTTTTTT. It specifies CASSFGQGAFGELFF.

V and J are TRBV10-1 and TRBJ1-6; D is possibly TRBD1 (5 bases). Germline values: CDR1 WNHNN, CDR2 SYGVQD (reference sequence). V was clipped by 4 bases and J by 2 bases, with 18 bases between them. The CDR3 sequence is 18 residues long. The CDR3 DNA is TGCGCCAGCAGTGCTCAGATTGTGGGGCGCACCTATAATTCACCCCTCCACTTT. Amino acids: CASSAQIVGRTYNSPLHF.

This chain uses TRBV5-6 with TRBJ2-3; D unclear. Germline assignment: CDR1 SGHDT and CDR2 YYEEEE. This CDR3 is built from 16 residues. The ends were cut back, 0 bases at V and 5 bases at J, with 16 bases in the middle. The chain's CDR3 is CASSLAISTNVDTQYF. DNA for the CDR3: TGTGCCAGCAGCTTGGCGATCTCAACAAACGTAGATACGCAGTATTTT.

The gene calls are TRBV10-3 and TRBJ2-5, with 7 nucleotides matching TRBD1. J was trimmed by 3 bases and V by 2 bases; bases with no gene match: 3. The V gene's germline CDR1 is ENHRY and CDR2 SYGVKD. The CDR3 has 14 amino acids. This CDR3 reads CAISEGTAKETQYF. CDR3 coding DNA: TGTGCCATCAGTGAGGGGACAGCAAAAGAGACCCAGTACTTC.

The genes are TRBV6-4 and TRBJ2-3, with 11 positions matching TRBD2. Looked up from germline, CDR1 is MRHNA and CDR2 is SNTAGT. The CDR3 runs 17 residues. The V gene end was trimmed by 2 bases and the J gene end by 5 bases; junction bases not matched to a gene: 9. The CDR3 DNA reads as TGTGCCAGCAGTGACGCGGGACTAGCGGCATGGAAAGATACGCAGTATTTT. Translated: CASSDAGLAAWKDTQYF.